The entry below gives a single T cell receptor beta chain sequence along with its context. Its antigen remains unidentified. Deletions cut 6 bases from V and 4 bases from J, with 9 bases between. Germline V CDR1 and CDR2: MNHEY, SMNVEV (reference sequence). The CDR3 spans 12 residues. Here immunoSEQ multiplex PCR was the method, and the copy in TCRdb shows in-frame clones only, minus some. In the table there are 150,000 to 200,000 clones, 87% of which are singletons. This record comes from a study of T cell responses to AZD1222 COVID-19 vaccine. Study findings and constraints: Seropositive at baseline were only a handful of AZD1222 recipients. Reportedly, nearly half of unique spike TCRs recognized epitopes outside B.1.351/B.1.1.7 mutations.

The chain has TRBV27 and TRBJ1-1; perhaps TRBD1 as D (5 bases). The clonotype originates from an adult in good health. The sample consisted of peripheral blood, taken on day 0 of MenACWY control vaccination. The CDR3 sequence: CASSRVGTEAFF. The DNA of the CDR3 is TGTGCCAGCAGCAGGGTAGGCACTGAAGCTTTCTTT.